These T cell receptor beta chains were read from a single sample in a study of blood T cell repertoires in COVID-19. This table comes from immunoSEQ multiplex PCR, and its TCRdb copy is limited to in-frame clones, with some not included. The sample has about 270,000 clones, 70% to 90% seen once. Specimen: PBMCs or T cells enriched from blood (not recorded which). The receptors come from a man aged 18 to 30 who had recovered from COVID-19. CDR3s include the opening cysteine and the closing phenylalanine or tryptophan. The D gene is left open where the match is weak. Size values are once, few and many counts, or a class for expanded clones, and some rows have none.

D: TRBD1
size: -
J: TRBJ1-3
V: TRBV6-5
DNA: TGTGCCAGCAGCTCTACAGGGGGTCGGGGAAACACCATATATTTT
CDR3: CASSSTGGRGNTIYF

D: TRBD1
size: -
J: TRBJ1-2
V: TRBV5-1
DNA: TGCGCCAGCAGCTTGGGAGAAGGGACAGCCAATAACTATGGCTACACCTTC
CDR3: CASSLGEGTANNYGYTF

D: -
size: few
J: TRBJ2-7
V: TRBV6-5
DNA: TGTGCCAGCAGTTACACCGCGGCCCTCCGGTCCTACGAGCAGTACTTC
CDR3: CASSYTAALRSYEQYF

D: TRBD1
size: -
J: TRBJ1-6
V: TRBV5-1
DNA: TGCGCCAGCAGCCCTGACAGGGGAGGCTTCATTAATTCACCCCTCCACTTT
CDR3: CASSPDRGGFINSPLHF

D: TRBD1
size: -
J: TRBJ1-6
V: TRBV7-9
DNA: TGTGCCAGCAGCAACTCACCTCAGGGGGGCGAATCACCCCTCCACTTT
CDR3: CASSNSPQGGESPLHF

D: -
size: -
J: TRBJ1-1
V: TRBV3-1/TRBV3-2
DNA: TGTGCCAGCAGTCGGGGGGCACCTAACACTGAAGCTTTCTTT
CDR3: CASSRGAPNTEAFF

D: TRBD1
size: -
J: TRBJ1-3
V: TRBV7-9
DNA: TGTGCCAGCAGCCTGGGGACAGCCGGAAACACCATATATTTT
CDR3: CASSLGTAGNTIYF

D: -
size: -
J: TRBJ2-1
V: TRBV24-1
DNA: TGTGCCACCAGTGATTGGGCAGACAATGAGCAGTTCTTC
CDR3: CATSDWADNEQFF

D: TRBD1
size: -
J: TRBJ2-3
V: TRBV11-2
DNA: TGTGCCAGCAGCCCCCTTTTCGTCGACAGGGGTCCAGATACGCAGTATTTT
CDR3: CASSPLFVDRGPDTQYF

D: TRBD2
size: once
J: TRBJ2-7
V: TRBV10-3
DNA: TGTGCCATCAGTGTGGGACTAGCGGGAGGGCCCGAGCAGTACTTC
CDR3: CAISVGLAGGPEQYF

D: -
size: -
J: TRBJ2-6
V: TRBV24-1
DNA: TGTGCCACCAGTGGCGCCAGGGGAAGCTCTGGGGCCAACGTCCTGACTTTC
CDR3: CATSGARGSSGANVLTF

D: TRBD1
size: -
J: TRBJ2-1
V: TRBV5-5
DNA: TGTGCCAGCAGCTTCGGGACAGGGGCCAATGAGCAGTTCTTC
CDR3: CASSFGTGANEQFF

D: -
size: -
J: TRBJ2-1
V: TRBV27
DNA: TGTGCCAGCAGTGCCGGACTGGTTGACAATGAGCAGTTCTTC
CDR3: CASSAGLVDNEQFF

D: -
size: -
J: TRBJ1-1
V: TRBV2
DNA: TGTGCCAGCAGCGTTTTATGGAACACTGAAGCTTTCTTT
CDR3: CASSVLWNTEAFF

D: -
size: -
J: TRBJ1-2
V: TRBV3-1/TRBV3-2
DNA: TGTGCCAGCAGCCAAGATGACGGAGGGGTTGAATTCTATGGCTACACCTTC
CDR3: CASSQDDGGVEFYGYTF

D: TRBD1
size: -
J: TRBJ1-6
V: TRBV18
DNA: TGTGCCAGCTCACCAGGACAGGGGAATTCACCCCTCCACTTT
CDR3: CASSPGQGNSPLHF

D: TRBD1
size: -
J: TRBJ2-3
V: TRBV11-2
DNA: TGTGCCAGCAGCACGACCGGGACAGTGCAGTATTTT
CDR3: CASSTTGTVQYF

D: TRBD2
size: once
J: TRBJ2-1
V: TRBV5-1
DNA: TGCGCCAGCAGCGTAATAGCGGGAGGGCCGGGAAATGAGCAGTTCTTC
CDR3: CASSVIAGGPGNEQFF

D: -
size: once
J: TRBJ1-2
V: TRBV3-1/TRBV3-2
DNA: TGTGCCAGCAGTCCTATTCTTCAGGGATCTGGCTACACCTTC
CDR3: CASSPILQGSGYTF

D: TRBD1
size: -
J: TRBJ1-1
V: TRBV5-1
DNA: TGCGCCAGCAGATTCGACAGGGACCTTATGAACACTGAAGCTTTCTTT
CDR3: CASRFDRDLMNTEAFF

D: TRBD1
size: -
J: TRBJ2-7
V: TRBV5-1
DNA: TGCGCCAGCAGCCTCAATTTCCCGGGACAGGGTTTATCCGAGCAGTACTTC
CDR3: CASSLNFPGQGLSEQYF

D: -
size: -
J: TRBJ2-2
V: TRBV28
DNA: TGTGCCAGCCGTGCGGCCGGGGAGCTGTTTTTT
CDR3: CASRAAGELFF

D: TRBD1
size: -
J: TRBJ1-3
V: TRBV7-2
DNA: TGTGCCAGCAGCTTACGCACAGGGGGAGGAAACACCATATATTTT
CDR3: CASSLRTGGGNTIYF

D: TRBD1
size: few
J: TRBJ2-2
V: TRBV11-2
DNA: TGTGCCAGCAGCTTATGGGGGACAGGCTACACCGGGGAGCTGTTTTTT
CDR3: CASSLWGTGYTGELFF

D: -
size: few
J: TRBJ1-1
V: TRBV11-3
DNA: TGTGCCAGCAGCTTCCAGGAGAACACTGAAGCTTTCTTT
CDR3: CASSFQENTEAFF

D: TRBD1
size: -
J: TRBJ2-3
V: TRBV5-4
DNA: TGTGCCAGCAGCCGCTACAGGGGGGAAGCAGATACGCAGTATTTT
CDR3: CASSRYRGEADTQYF

D: TRBD2
size: -
J: TRBJ2-2
V: TRBV7-2
DNA: TGTGCCAGCAGCCCGGGACTAGCGGGATTCCAAACCGGGGAGCTGTTTTTT
CDR3: CASSPGLAGFQTGELFF

D: -
size: once
J: TRBJ1-2
V: TRBV27
DNA: TGTGCCAGCAGATCCCTCTTAGGAGTCTACTATGGCTACACCTTC
CDR3: CASRSLLGVYYGYTF

D: -
size: -
J: TRBJ1-1
V: TRBV7-8
DNA: TGTGCCAGCAGCCCCCGGGACATGAACACTGAAGCTTTCTTT
CDR3: CASSPRDMNTEAFF

D: TRBD2
size: -
J: TRBJ2-7
V: TRBV28
DNA: TGTGCCAGCAGTTCCGGGGGGTCGCCCTACGAGCAGTACTTC
CDR3: CASSSGGSPYEQYF

D: TRBD1
size: -
J: TRBJ1-5
V: TRBV7-2
DNA: TGTGCCAGCAGTTCCGACAGGGGGCTGCTTCAGCCCCAGCATTTT
CDR3: CASSSDRGLLQPQHF

D: -
size: -
J: TRBJ1-1
V: TRBV19
DNA: TGTGCCAGTAGTTCCGGGGAAGGAATGAACACTGAAGCTTTCTTT
CDR3: CASSSGEGMNTEAFF

D: -
size: -
J: TRBJ2-1
V: TRBV6-1
DNA: TGTGCCAGCAGTGAGTCAGGTAGCTCCTACAATGAGCAGTTCTTC
CDR3: CASSESGSSYNEQFF

D: TRBD1
size: -
J: TRBJ1-2
V: TRBV5-6
DNA: TGTGCCAGCAGCTCTGCGACAGGGCCTTATGGCTACACCTTC
CDR3: CASSSATGPYGYTF

D: TRBD1
size: -
J: TRBJ2-2
V: TRBV28
DNA: TGTGCCAGCTACCCAGGGGGCGCGAGGACCGGGGAGCTGTTTTTT
CDR3: CASYPGGARTGELFF

D: -
size: -
J: TRBJ1-2
V: TRBV11-3
DNA: TGTGCCAGCAGCTTATATCTCAACTATGGCTACACCTTC
CDR3: CASSLYLNYGYTF

D: -
size: -
J: TRBJ2-7
V: TRBV5-1
DNA: TGCGCCAGCAGCACGACAGGTTTAGTGTACGAGCAGTACTTC
CDR3: CASSTTGLVYEQYF

D: -
size: -
J: TRBJ2-1
V: TRBV4-1
DNA: TGCGCCAGCAGCCAAGATCCACAGGTGTTCAATGAGCAGTTCTTC
CDR3: CASSQDPQVFNEQFF

D: TRBD2
size: -
J: TRBJ2-1
V: TRBV5-1
DNA: TGCGCCAGCAGCCTACAATCAAGCGGGGGGGCCAATGAGCAGTTCTTC
CDR3: CASSLQSSGGANEQFF

D: TRBD1
size: -
J: TRBJ1-1
V: TRBV7-9
DNA: TGTGCCAGCAGCCTCGGGACAGCCAACACTGAAGCTTTCTTT
CDR3: CASSLGTANTEAFF

D: -
size: few
J: TRBJ2-5
V: TRBV11-3
DNA: TGTGCCAGCAGCCCCCCGGGCAGGGCCCAAGAGACCCAGTACTTC
CDR3: CASSPPGRAQETQYF

D: -
size: -
J: TRBJ1-6
V: TRBV12-5
DNA: TGTGCTAGTGGCATAGATAGCCGTTCACCCCTCCACTTT
CDR3: CASGIDSRSPLHF

D: -
size: -
J: TRBJ2-6
V: TRBV5-1
DNA: TGCGCCAGCAGCTTGGAGGCCGACAGACCCTCTGGGGCCAACGTCCTGACTTTC
CDR3: CASSLEADRPSGANVLTF

D: -
size: -
J: TRBJ1-1
V: TRBV7-9
DNA: TGTGCCAGCAGCCTACAGGCGGTGAACACTGAAGCTTTCTTT
CDR3: CASSLQAVNTEAFF

D: -
size: -
J: TRBJ1-1
V: TRBV6-6
DNA: TGTGCCAGCAGCGCGACAACCGTTACTGAAGCTTTCTTT
CDR3: CASSATTVTEAFF

D: -
size: -
J: TRBJ1-2
V: TRBV16
DNA: TGTGCCAGCAGCCAATTTCCGACAGAAAACTATGGCTACACCTTC
CDR3: CASSQFPTENYGYTF

D: TRBD1
size: -
J: TRBJ1-4
V: TRBV6-5
DNA: TGTGCCAGCAGTCTGGACAGGAATAATGAAAAACTGTTTTTT
CDR3: CASSLDRNNEKLFF

D: TRBD2
size: -
J: TRBJ2-5
V: TRBV4-1
DNA: TGCGCCAGCAGCCAAGATCCTAGCGGGGGCTTTCAAGAGACCCAGTACTTC
CDR3: CASSQDPSGGFQETQYF

D: -
size: -
J: TRBJ2-7
V: TRBV29-1
DNA: TGCAGCGCCCGGACAGCGTACTACGAGCAGTACTTC
CDR3: CSARTAYYEQYF

D: TRBD1
size: -
J: TRBJ2-2
V: TRBV28
DNA: TGTGCCAGCGGACAGGGGGCCACCGGGGAGCTGTTTTTT
CDR3: CASGQGATGELFF

D: -
size: -
J: TRBJ2-3
V: TRBV10-1
DNA: TGCGCCAGCAGTTCCTACCCACAGGGAACCACAGATACGCAGTATTTT
CDR3: CASSSYPQGTTDTQYF

D: TRBD1
size: -
J: TRBJ1-2
V: TRBV5-1
DNA: TGCGCCAGCAGCAACCCAGGGACAGCTAACTATGGCTACACCTTC
CDR3: CASSNPGTANYGYTF

D: TRBD1
size: many
J: TRBJ1-1
V: TRBV6-4
DNA: TGTGCCAGCAGAAGGACAGGGAACACTGAAGCTTTCTTT
CDR3: CASRRTGNTEAFF

D: -
size: -
J: TRBJ2-1
V: TRBV24-1
DNA: TGTGCCACCAGTGATTTGCGCTACAATGAGCAGTTCTTC
CDR3: CATSDLRYNEQFF